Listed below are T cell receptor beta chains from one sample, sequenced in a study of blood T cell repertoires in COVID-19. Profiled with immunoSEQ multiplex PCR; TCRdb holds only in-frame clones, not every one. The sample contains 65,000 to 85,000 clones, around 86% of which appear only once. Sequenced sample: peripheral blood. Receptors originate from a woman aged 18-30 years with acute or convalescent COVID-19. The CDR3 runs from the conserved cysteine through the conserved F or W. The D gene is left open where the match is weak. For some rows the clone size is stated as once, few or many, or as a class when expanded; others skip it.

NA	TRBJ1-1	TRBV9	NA	CASSASPNKGLSNTEAFF	TGTGCCAGCAGCGCCAGTCCGAACAAGGGACTCTCGAACACTGAAGCTTTCTTT
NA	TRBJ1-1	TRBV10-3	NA	CAIRPGDGEAFF	TGTGCCATTCGCCCAGGGGATGGTGAAGCTTTCTTT
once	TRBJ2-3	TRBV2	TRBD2	CASSESRLAGEDTQYF	TGTGCCAGCAGTGAAAGTCGACTAGCGGGAGAGGATACGCAGTATTTT
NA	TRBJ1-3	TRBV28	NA	CASSRTAGNTIYF	TGTGCCAGCAGTCGGACAGCCGGAAACACCATATATTTT
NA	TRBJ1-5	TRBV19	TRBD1	CASSSGQGGNQPQHF	TGTGCCAGTAGTTCAGGACAGGGGGGGAATCAGCCCCAGCATTTT
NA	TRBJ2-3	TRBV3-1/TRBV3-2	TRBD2	CASSHLYSGRTDTQYF	TGTGCCAGCAGCCATCTTTATAGCGGGAGAACAGATACGCAGTATTTT
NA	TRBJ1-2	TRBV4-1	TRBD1	CASSQGTGYGYTF	TGCGCCAGCAGCCAAGGGACAGGCTATGGCTACACCTTC
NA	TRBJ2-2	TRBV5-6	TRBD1	CASSPGTGADTGELFF	TGTGCCAGCAGCCCAGGGACAGGGGCCGACACCGGGGAGCTGTTTTTT
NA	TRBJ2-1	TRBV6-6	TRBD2	CASSLTLVAGGNRSYNEQFF	TGTGCCAGCAGTCTGACCCTGGTGGCGGGGGGTAACAGATCCTACAATGAGCAGTTCTTC
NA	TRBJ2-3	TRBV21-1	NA	CASTQRGQGYADTQYF	TGTGCCAGCACCCAGCGGGGACAGGGGTATGCGGATACGCAGTATTTT
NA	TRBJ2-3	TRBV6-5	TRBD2	CASSGSGSGGDTQYF	TGTGCCAGCAGCGGCTCGGGGAGCGGGGGAGATACGCAGTATTTT
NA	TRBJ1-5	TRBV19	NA	CASSISHSGVQGSNQPQHF	TGTGCCAGTAGTATTTCCCACTCCGGGGTCCAAGGGAGCAATCAGCCCCAGCATTTT
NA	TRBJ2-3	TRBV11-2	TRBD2	CASSFGLAGGGTQYF	TGTGCCAGCAGCTTTGGACTAGCGGGGGGAGGTACGCAGTATTTT
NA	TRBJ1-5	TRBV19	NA	CASSIRYGQPQHF	TGTGCCAGTAGTATTCGATACGGTCAGCCCCAGCATTTT
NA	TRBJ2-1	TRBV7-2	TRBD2	CASAGTSGNNEQFF	TGTGCCAGCGCGGGGACTAGCGGGAACAATGAGCAGTTCTTC
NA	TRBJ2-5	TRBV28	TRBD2	CATYLAGGRQTQYF	TGTGCCACCTACTTAGCGGGGGGGCGGCAGACCCAGTACTTC
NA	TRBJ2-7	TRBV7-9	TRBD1	CASSSWTGGLVEQYF	TGTGCCAGCAGCTCATGGACAGGGGGCCTGGTCGAGCAGTACTTC
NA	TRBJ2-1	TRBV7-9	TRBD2	CASRPLAGVHNEQFF	TGTGCCAGCAGACCACTAGCGGGAGTTCACAATGAGCAGTTCTTC
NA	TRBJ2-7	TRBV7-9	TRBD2	CASSETSGSIYEQYF	TGTGCCAGCTCGGAGACTAGCGGGAGCATCTACGAGCAGTACTTC
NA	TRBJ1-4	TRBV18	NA	CASSPGLYQGELFF	TGTGCCAGCTCACCGGGACTGTACCAAGGGGAACTGTTTTTT
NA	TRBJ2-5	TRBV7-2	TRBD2	CASRVGDYPRETQYF	TGTGCCAGCAGGGTAGGGGACTACCCGAGAGAGACCCAGTACTTC
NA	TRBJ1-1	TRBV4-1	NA	CASSYEQGTEAFF	TGCGCCAGCAGCTATGAACAGGGCACTGAAGCTTTCTTT
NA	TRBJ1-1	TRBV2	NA	CASSLERDISTEAFF	TGTGCCAGCAGCCTTGAGAGGGACATAAGCACTGAAGCTTTCTTT
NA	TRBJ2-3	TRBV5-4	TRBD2	CASSSGLAGGGDTQYF	TGTGCCAGCAGCTCAGGACTAGCGGGAGGAGGGGATACGCAGTATTTT
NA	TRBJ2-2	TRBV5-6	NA	CASSLGTGSTGELFF	TGTGCCAGCAGCTTGGGAACAGGGTCCACCGGGGAGCTGTTTTTT
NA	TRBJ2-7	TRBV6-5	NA	CASRRGNSDYEQYF	TGTGCCAGCAGGAGGGGGAACAGCGACTACGAGCAGTACTTC
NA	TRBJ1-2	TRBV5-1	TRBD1	CASSPGDRGVDYGYTF	TGCGCCAGCAGCCCGGGTGACAGGGGAGTTGACTATGGCTACACCTTC
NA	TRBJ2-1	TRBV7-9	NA	CASSFRGIEFF	TGTGCCAGCAGCTTTAGGGGTATAGAGTTCTTC
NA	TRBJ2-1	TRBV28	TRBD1	CASSKADRGNEQFF	TGTGCCAGCAGTAAAGCGGACAGGGGCAATGAGCAGTTCTTC
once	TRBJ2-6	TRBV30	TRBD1	CAWDSRGRGANVLTF	TGTGCCTGGGACAGCAGGGGGCGAGGGGCCAACGTCCTGACTTTC
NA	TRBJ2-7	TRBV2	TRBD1	CAITTRDRGDEQYF	TGTGCCATAACAACCCGGGACAGGGGCGACGAGCAGTACTTC
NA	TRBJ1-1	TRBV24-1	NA	CATSDLRTGEAFF	TGTGCCACCAGTGATTTGCGAACAGGGGAAGCTTTCTTT
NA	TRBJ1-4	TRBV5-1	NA	CASSLGTAEDEKLFF	TGCGCCAGCAGCTTGGGGACAGCGGAAGATGAAAAACTGTTTTTT
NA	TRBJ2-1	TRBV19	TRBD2	CASSRSGTSGNYEQFF	TGTGCCAGTAGTAGATCCGGGACTAGCGGGAATTATGAGCAGTTCTTC
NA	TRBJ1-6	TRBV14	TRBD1	CASSATGFRSPLHF	TGTGCCAGCAGCGCGACAGGGTTCCGTTCACCCCTCCACTTT
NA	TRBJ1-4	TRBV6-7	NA	CASWTVQSEKLFF	TGTGCCAGCTGGACAGTCCAAAGTGAAAAACTGTTTTTT
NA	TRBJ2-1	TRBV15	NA	CATSREVSGSYNEQFF	TGTGCCACCAGCAGAGAGGTCAGCGGATCCTACAATGAGCAGTTCTTC
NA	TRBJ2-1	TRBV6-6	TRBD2	CASSPRTSGIYNEQFF	TGTGCCAGCAGTCCGCGGACTAGCGGGATCTACAATGAGCAGTTCTTC
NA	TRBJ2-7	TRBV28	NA	CASSLGGGYEQYF	TGTGCCAGCAGCTTAGGAGGAGGCTACGAGCAGTACTTC
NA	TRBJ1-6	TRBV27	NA	CASKARQQENSPLHF	TGTGCCAGCAAGGCGAGGCAACAGGAGAATTCACCCCTCCACTTT
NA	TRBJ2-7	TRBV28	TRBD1	CASRRTGIYEQYF	TGTGCCAGCAGACGGACAGGGATCTACGAGCAGTACTTC
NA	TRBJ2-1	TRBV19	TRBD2	CASSISGGPYNEQFF	TGTGCCAGTAGTATCAGCGGGGGGCCTTACAATGAGCAGTTCTTC
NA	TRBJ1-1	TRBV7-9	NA	CASSLSGSEAFF	TGTGCCAGCAGCTTATCGGGATCTGAAGCTTTCTTT
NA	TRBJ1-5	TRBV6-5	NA	CASSYLPGPPYQPQHF	TGTGCCAGCAGTTACCTCCCAGGGCCGCCGTATCAGCCCCAGCATTTT
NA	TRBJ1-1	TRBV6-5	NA	CASSYGGYTEAFF	TGTGCCAGCAGTTACGGAGGGTACACTGAAGCTTTCTTT
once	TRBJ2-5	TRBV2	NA	CASSQGQQETQYF	TGTGCCAGCAGTCAAGGGCAGCAAGAGACCCAGTACTTC
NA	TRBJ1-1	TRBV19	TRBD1	CASQTGDNTEAFF	TGTGCCAGCCAAACAGGGGATAACACTGAAGCTTTCTTT
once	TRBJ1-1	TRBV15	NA	CATSTGTRNTEAFF	TGTGCCACCAGCACGGGGACAAGGAACACTGAAGCTTTCTTT
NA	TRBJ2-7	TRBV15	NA	CATSRETGSYEQYF	TGTGCCACCAGCAGGGAGACAGGTTCCTACGAGCAGTACTTC
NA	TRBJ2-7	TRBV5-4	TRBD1	CASSLDRGQTYEQYF	TGTGCCAGCAGCTTGGATAGGGGGCAGACCTACGAGCAGTACTTC
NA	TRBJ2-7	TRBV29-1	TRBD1	CSATGTEAYEQYF	TGCAGCGCGACCGGGACAGAAGCCTACGAGCAGTACTTC
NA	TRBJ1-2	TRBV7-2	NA	CASRGTGSSGYGYTF	TGTGCCAGCAGGGGCACCGGTTCCTCCGGCTATGGCTACACCTTC
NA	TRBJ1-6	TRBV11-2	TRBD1	CASRWTGEGSPLHF	TGTGCCAGCAGGTGGACAGGGGAGGGTTCACCCCTCCACTTT